This T cell receptor beta chain was documented in a study of T-cell reconstitution after alpha-beta-depleted transplantation in children. General observations from the study: Where alpha-beta T cells came from about two months after transplant was reportedly several hundred expanded graft clones. At one year after transplant, newly produced T cells mostly accounted for T-cell counts and diversity. High day-60 TCRbeta diversity in some patients came from surviving recipient T cells and thymic progenitors.

Trimming pared 1 base from V and 4 bases from J, leaving 14 bases between. The CDR3 runs 15 residues. Looked up from germline, CDR1 is DFQATT and CDR2 is SNEGSKA (reference sequence). Points on this clonotype: As yet, its antigen is unknown.

Molecular barcoding with unique molecular identifiers was used for the TCRbeta library. From the PCR reads, TCRdb called clonotypes with MiXCR, one entry per CDR3 protein. The table records approximately 800,000 distinct CDR3 sequences, around 15% of them present only once. The chain couples TRBV20-1 to TRBJ1-5, with D possibly being TRBD1 (6 bases). The specimen was PBMCs, mostly from graft donor cells, collected 360 days after TCRalphabeta/CD19-depleted stem cell transplant. This TCR was recovered from a male patient younger than 18 who had a stem cell transplant for acute lymphoblastic leukemia, so the T cells may come from the graft donor. The CDR3 is CSARGAGANNQPQHF. The CDR3 DNA follows: TGCAGTGCTAGAGGGGCAGGGGCAAATAATCAGCCCCAGCATTTT.